What follows are 25 T cell receptor beta chains derived from one specimen sequenced in a study of cytomegalovirus exposure and HLA in healthy donors. Both 60 Vbeta primers and 13 Jbeta primers went into the PCR. Assay used: immunoSEQ multiplex PCR; TCRdb lists only in-frame clones, some missing. This repertoire includes 120,000 to 150,000 clones. Sequencing was carried out using PBMCs. The receptor set was obtained from a woman aged 18-29 years in good health and CMV-seronegative.

This chain uses TRBV7-9 with TRBJ2-1; D is unresolved. Trimming pared 1 base from V and 8 bases from J, leaving 6 bases between. CDR1 SEHNR and CDR2 FQNEAQ come from the germline V gene (reference sequence). This CDR3 contains 12 residues. CDR3 in DNA: TGTGCCAGCAGCTTAGGTCGGTATGAGCAGTTCTTC. This codes for CASSLGRYEQFF. The full variable domain, in which reference TRBV7-9 and TRBJ2-1 provide the parts outside the CDR3, is DTGVSQNPRHKITKRGQNVTFRCDPISEHNRLYWYRQTLGQGPEFLTYFQNEAQLEKSRLLSDRFSAERPKGSFSTLEIQRTEQGDSAMYLCASSLGRYEQFFGPGTRLTVL.

The chain is built from TRBV5-1 and TRBJ2-5, with D possibly matching TRBD2 (5 bases). V was trimmed by 1 base and J by 2 bases, leaving 12 bases between them. This CDR3 has 15 amino acids. The germline gives CDR1 SGHRS, CDR2 YFSETQ. The CDR3 DNA reads TGCGCCAGCAGCTTGATTGGCGGGTTTCAAGAGACCCAGTACTTC. Translated: CASSLIGGFQETQYF.

This sequence joins TRBV15 and TRBJ2-7; the D gene is possibly TRBD1 (5 bases). V was shortened by 3 bases and J by 1 base, with 10 bases between the two germline ends. CDR3 length: 14 residues. Germline CDR1 and CDR2: LNHNV and YYDKDF (reference sequence). This CDR3 is CATSRDTESYEQYF. Here the CDR3 DNA reads TGTGCCACCAGCAGGGACACCGAATCCTACGAGCAGTACTTC.

The chain has TRBV6-1 and TRBJ2-1; 7 nucleotides align to TRBD2. The CDR3 runs 16 residues. The germline V gene has CDR1 MNHNS and CDR2 SASEGT. Trimming took 2 bases from V and 8 from J; bases not matched to a gene: 12. CDR3 amino acids: CASSEMAGVLGDEQFF. The CDR3 bases are TGTGCCAGCAGTGAAATGGCGGGAGTTCTCGGCGATGAGCAGTTCTTC.

J is TRBJ1-2 and V is TRBV7-6, with 9 bases fitting TRBD1. This CDR3 region has 16 residues. The V and J ends lost 6 bases and 8 bases, in that order; junction bases with no gene match: 16. Germline CDR1 reads SGHVS; CDR2 reads FNYEAQ. CDR3 amino acids: CASSSAMGGTGLGYTF. CDR3 sequence (DNA): TGTGCCAGCAGTTCTGCTATGGGAGGGACAGGGCTCGGCTACACCTTC.

The chain recombines TRBV18 with TRBJ1-3; 9 nucleotides align to TRBD1. The CDR3 has 17 residues. V dropped 4 bases and J dropped 5; count of bases not matched to a gene: 12. Germline V gene lookup returns CDR1 KGHSH and CDR2 LQKENI. The CDR3 loop reads CASSLTPPGQGRNTIYF. In DNA, the CDR3 is TGTGCCAGCTCACTTACCCCACCGGGACAGGGACGAAACACCATATATTTT.

The CDR3 spells CASSPRGGSGTEAFF. The CDR3 region has the DNA TGTGCCAGCAGCCCTAGGGGTGGGTCAGGCACTGAAGCTTTCTTT. The chain joins TRBV11-1 to TRBJ1-1, with D perhaps matching TRBD1 (5 bases). Trimming removed 5 bases from V and 4 bases from J, with 17 bases in between. Germline V gives CDR1 SGHAT, CDR2 FQDESV (reference sequence). CDR3 length: 15 amino acids.

The chain employs TRBV5-1 and TRBJ2-3, with 8 bases identical to TRBD2. Trimming cost V 4 bases and J 8 bases; bases outside gene matches: 6. The germline gives CDR1 SGHRS, CDR2 YFSETQ. The CDR3 totals 13 residues. CDR3 DNA: TGCGCCAGCAGCGGGACTAGTCCCCGTACGCAGTATTTT. As protein: CASSGTSPRTQYF. The full variable domain, with the rest looked up from reference TRBV5-1 and TRBJ2-3, is KAGVTQTPRYLIKTRGQQVTLSCSPISGHRSVSWYQQTPGQGLQFLFEYFSETQRNKGNFPGRFSGRQFSNSRSEMNVSTLELGDSALYLCASSGTSPRTQYFGPGTRLTVL.

The chain recombines TRBV10-3 with TRBJ1-2, with 7 positions matching TRBD1. The germline gives CDR1 ENHRY, CDR2 SYGVKD. This CDR3 spans 13 amino acids. V gave up 11 bases and J gave up 3 bases; unmatched junction bases: 9. The CDR3 sequence: CAVRQGSDYGYTF. CDR3 bases: TGTGCCGTACGACAGGGCAGCGACTATGGCTACACCTTC.

The chain links TRBV7-8 to TRBJ2-2; a weak D match, TRBD1 (5 bases). Germline lookup yields CDR1 SGHVS and CDR2 FQNEAQ. Trimming left V 10 bases short and J 4 bases short, with 16 bases between. The CDR3 runs to 14 residues. The DNA for the CDR3 is TGTGCCACAGCAGGGATTTGGGGCACCGGGGAGCTGTTTTTT. Encoded protein: CATAGIWGTGELFF.

This chain joins TRBV5-6 and TRBJ2-7; D not resolved. Germline V CDR1 and CDR2: SGHDT, YYEEEE. CDR3 size: 11 residues. V lost 4 bases and J 3 bases, leaving 5 bases between the germline ends. The CDR3 here is CASSTNYEQYF. In nucleotides, the CDR3 is TGTGCCAGCAGCACTAACTACGAGCAGTACTTC.

V usage is TRBV9 and J usage is TRBJ1-3, with TRBD1 matching over 7 bases. Trimming removed 0 bases from V and 5 bases from J; junction bases left unmatched: 2. Per germline, CDR1 SGDLS and CDR2 YYNGEE. The CDR3 spans 14 residues. The CDR3 coding sequence is TGTGCCAGCAGCGTAGGACAGGGCAGAAACACCATATATTTT. It specifies CASSVGQGRNTIYF.

The chain employs TRBV5-4 and TRBJ2-5, with 13 positions matching TRBD2. The CDR3 has 16 amino acids. J gave up 4 bases and V 3 bases, and 6 bases lay outside the gene matches. CDR1 is SGHNT and CDR2 is YYREEE in the germline V gene (reference sequence). DNA for the CDR3: TGTGCCAGCAGCTCGGGGACTAGCGGGATTAGAGAGACCCAGTACTTC. It is translated as CASSSGTSGIRETQYF.

This sequence joins TRBV27 and TRBJ2-1; 7 bases fit TRBD2. J was trimmed by 8 bases and V by 2 bases; bases with no gene match: 9. The CDR3 consists of 15 residues. CDR1 and CDR2 from the germline V gene are MNHEY and SMNVEV (reference sequence). The CDR3 is CASSLTGGSFHEQFF. CDR3 DNA sequence: TGTGCCAGCAGTTTAACTGGCGGGAGTTTCCATGAGCAGTTCTTC.

This sequence joins TRBV19 and TRBJ2-1; 12 nucleotides match TRBD1. Per the germline V gene, CDR1 is LNHDA and CDR2 is SQIVND (reference sequence). The ends lost 3 bases at V and 1 base at J; junction bases unmatched: 7. CDR3 length equals 18 residues. In nucleotides, the CDR3 is TGTGCCAGTAGTATTGGGACAGGGGGCAAACGATCCTACAATGAGCAGTTCTTC. Translating gives CASSIGTGGKRSYNEQFF.

This chain links TRBV7-8 with TRBJ2-6; no definite D call. V was cut by 2 bases and J by 1 base, with 9 bases left in between. There are 16 residues in the CDR3. Germline V gene data show CDR1 as SGHVS and CDR2 as FQNEAQ. DNA for the CDR3: TGTGCCAGCAGCTTACCCCGAGCATCTGGGGCCAACGTCCTGACTTTC. Its translation: CASSLPRASGANVLTF.

This chain joins TRBV7-3 and TRBJ2-7; 14 positions agree with TRBD2. V shed 4 bases and J 4 bases; nucleotides not matched to a gene: 18. CDR1 is SGHTA and CDR2 is FQGTGA in the germline V gene. The CDR3 sequence is 20 residues long. The CDR3 sequence is CASSWGAPGLAGVGAYEQYF. For the CDR3, the DNA is TGTGCCAGCAGCTGGGGGGCACCGGGACTAGCGGGAGTGGGGGCGTACGAGCAGTACTTC.

J is TRBJ2-7 and V is TRBV18; 9 bases align to TRBD1. The CDR3 is made up of 14 amino acids. Per germline, CDR1 KGHSH and CDR2 LQKENI. With 6 bases clipped from V and 2 bases from J, the junction kept 5 bases outside the gene matches. The CDR3 DNA follows: TGTGCCAGCTCGCCTCGGGACAGGGCCTACGAGCAGTACTTC. Translated, it gives CASSPRDRAYEQYF.

This chain links TRBV5-4 with TRBJ1-6, with no clear D. V was shortened by 3 bases and J by 9 bases, with 7 bases between the two germline ends. The CDR3 consists of 12 residues. In germline, CDR1 is SGHNT, CDR2 YYREEE (reference sequence). CDR3 sequence reads: CASSYGGSPLHF. CDR3 DNA: TGTGCCAGCAGCTATGGCGGTTCACCCCTCCACTTT.

CDR3 in DNA: TGTGCCAGCAGTGGCCCAGGGGGGCTAGGTACCGAGCAGTTCTTC. This gives the protein CASSGPGGLGTEQFF. The chain combines TRBV2 with TRBJ2-1; tentative D call: TRBD1 (7 bases). Trimming left V 4 bases short and J 10 bases short, with 20 bases between. This CDR3 region has 15 residues. Germline V gives CDR1 SNHLY, CDR2 FYNNEI.

V is TRBV12-5 and J is TRBJ1-1; tentatively, D is TRBD1 (5 bases). The V end lost 9 bases, the J end lost 1 base, and 15 bases lay between the germline ends. This CDR3 region has 14 residues. Germline CDR1 LGHNT, CDR2 FRNRAP. In DNA, the CDR3 is TGTGCTAGCGATCTTACAGGAGAGAACACTGAAGCTTTCTTT. Translation: CASDLTGENTEAFF.

The chain is built from TRBV6-6 and TRBJ1-5; tentative D call: TRBD1 (6 bases). The CDR3 runs to 14 residues. V gave up 6 bases and J gave up 2 bases, with 11 bases separating them. Germline CDR1 is MNHNY and CDR2 is SVGAGI (reference sequence). CDR3 region: CASSQQGGNQPQHF. The CDR3 coding sequence is TGTGCCAGCAGCCAACAGGGTGGCAATCAGCCCCAGCATTTT.

The V call is TRBV11-2, the J call TRBJ1-2, with D perhaps TRBD1 (5 bases). Germline V gives CDR1 SGHAT, CDR2 FQNNGV. V gave up 8 bases and J gave up 0 bases, with 22 bases separating them. The CDR3 extends over 17 amino acids. DNA of the CDR3: TGTGCCAGCCGGCAAACCGAGAGACAGATAACTAACTATGGCTACACCTTC. Translation gives CASRQTERQITNYGYTF.

J is TRBJ2-7 and V is TRBV5-1; D call uncertain. The CDR3 has 13 amino acids. Trimming cost V 4 bases and J 0 bases, with 8 bases left between them. From germline, CDR1 is SGHRS and CDR2 YFSETQ. CDR3 protein: CASSPAGSYEQYF. CDR3 in DNA: TGCGCCAGCAGCCCGGCAGGCTCCTACGAGCAGTACTTC.

The genes are TRBV6-1 and TRBJ2-6, with a weak D call TRBD1 (6 bases). The CDR3 runs to 15 residues. CDR1 is MNHNS and CDR2 is SASEGT in the germline V gene. Trimming cost V 8 bases and J 2 bases, with 13 bases left between them. The CDR3 bases are TGTGCCAGCGGGGACACCCCGACTGGGGCCAACGTCCTGACTTTC. Its translation is CASGDTPTGANVLTF.